This is a list of T cell receptor beta chains from one sample in a study of shared clonotypes between healthy human individuals. Assay: immunoSEQ multiplex PCR; the TCRdb copy retains only in-frame clones and omits some. The data show hundreds of thousands of clones, with more than 95% seen just once and 0.057% held by the top ten. Sequences were obtained from naive CD4+ T cells sorted from blood. Receptors were obtained from a woman aged 25 to 39 in good health. The conserved cysteine and the conserved F or W are not part of the CDR3 here.

length: 13; V: TRBV5-1; CDR3: ASSPGPGWAYEQY
length: 12; V: TRBV9; CDR3: ATSRDTRTDTQY
length: 11; V: TRBV10-1; CDR3: ASSLWMNTEAF
length: 13; V: TRBV4-1; CDR3: ASSQVGTRNTEAF
length: 13; V: TRBV28; CDR3: ASSLRQVMNTEAF
length: 12; V: TRBV9; CDR3: ASSVGEGHYGYT
length: 11; V: TRBV15; CDR3: ATSKFKVQEEY
length: 11; V: TRBV2; CDR3: ASSAEDTGELF
length: 14; V: TRBV5-4; CDR3: ASSFAGRHPYNEQF
length: 13; V: TRBV5-1; CDR3: ASSKSGTGGTEAF
length: 12; V: TRBV11-2; CDR3: ASSQTGPTDTQY
length: 11; V: TRBV30; CDR3: AWSRQGNQPQH
length: 10; V: TRBV10-3; CDR3: AIRGADYGYT
length: 12; V: TRBV19; CDR3: ASKRPGRNTEAF
length: 9; V: TRBV5-4; CDR3: ASSQYNEQF
length: 13; V: TRBV6-5; CDR3: ASRFIAGVVDEQY
length: 10; V: TRBV28; CDR3: ASSFGGEKLF
length: 13; V: TRBV10-2; CDR3: ASSDRDRLGQPQH
length: 11; V: TRBV28; CDR3: ASRNRGEETQY
length: 13; V: TRBV5-1; CDR3: ASSARSGSGNTIY
length: 14; V: TRBV7-9; CDR3: ASSPGGGLIYNEQF
length: 13; V: TRBV5-1; CDR3: ASSWTSGRPETQY
length: 15; V: TRBV28; CDR3: ASSSLMTGPGANVLT
length: 13; V: TRBV28; CDR3: ASSPGFAGYYEQY
length: 14; V: TRBV10-3; CDR3: AISESIGTGANVLT
length: 14; V: TRBV5-6; CDR3: ASSLVTGTGGETQY
length: 13; V: TRBV2; CDR3: ASGYGGNLDQPQH
length: 13; V: TRBV5-6; CDR3: ASSKIGGGIHEQY
length: 11; V: TRBV6-6; CDR3: ASSYDRSYEQY
length: 12; V: TRBV7-9; CDR3: ASSAGVGNTEAF
length: 17; V: TRBV7-2; CDR3: ASSSPSRGSVHSGETQY
length: 9; V: TRBV6-6; CDR3: ASSYLRDYT
length: 11; V: TRBV6-5; CDR3: ASSSPLATKPF
length: 14; V: TRBV5-1; CDR3: ASAPLGTSGVSEQF
length: 12; V: TRBV6-6; CDR3: ASNLEGGGYGYT
length: 16; V: TRBV7-3; CDR3: ASSPASGSIPRQETQY
length: 12; V: TRBV10-3; CDR3: AISGDRVNEKLF
length: 13; V: TRBV2; CDR3: ASRENTFGGQPQH
length: 13; V: TRBV9; CDR3: ASSRTTPMNTEAF
length: 12; V: TRBV9; CDR3: ASSPHGGSNEQF
length: 11; V: TRBV7-9; CDR3: ASSLSLNYEQY
length: 13; V: TRBV6-1; CDR3: ASTGTGWMNQPQH
length: 10; V: TRBV6-6; CDR3: ASSASGYEQY
length: 12; V: TRBV6-4; CDR3: ASSDLFPPDTQY
length: 14; V: TRBV19; CDR3: ASSTLDRGLASPLH
length: 11; V: TRBV18; CDR3: ASSRDTENTIY
length: 14; V: TRBV28; CDR3: ASSPLPSGVYNEQF
length: 10; V: TRBV28; CDR3: ASTNSGVKQF
length: 13; V: TRBV5-1; CDR3: ASSLVGGLDYEQY
length: 10; V: TRBV28; CDR3: ASSLNRGGYT
length: 12; V: TRBV18; CDR3: ASSVSDSTYEQY
length: 12; V: TRBV9; CDR3: ASSVVQGTGELF
length: 13; V: TRBV7-9; CDR3: ASSLVDVMNTEAF
length: 14; V: TRBV6-1; CDR3: ASSEPIAGSGNTIY